This T cell receptor beta chain is from a study of Ad26.COV2.S vaccination and SARS-CoV-2 variants. TCRdb's copy holds only in-frame clones and misses some; the assay was immunoSEQ multiplex PCR. This table has hundreds of thousands of clones, 89% appearing once. Regarding treatment: roughly 18 received Ad26.COV2.S at low or high dose, single or two shots; a few received placebo; per-sample allocation not given. Repertoires come from day 63 after the first vaccine or placebo injection. The CDR3 loop spans 15 amino acids. V was trimmed by 6 bases and J by 1 base, leaving 14 bases between them. Germline-derived CDR1 and CDR2 are KGHSH and LQKENI.

The input for sequencing was peripheral blood, taken in a trial of Ad26.COV2.S vaccine versus placebo. The rearrangement joins TRBV18 to TRBJ2-3; maybe TRBD2 (5 bases). The receptor was derived from a person aged 18-65 years who received the Ad26.COV2.S COVID-19 vaccine or a placebo. The CDR3 sequence is CASSEAGLGTDTQYF. CDR3 in DNA: TGTGCCAGCTCTGAGGCGGGCCTAGGCACAGATACGCAGTATTTT. Complete variable domain (other parts from reference TRBV18 and TRBJ2-3): NAGVMQNPRHLVRRRGQEARLRCSPMKGHSHVYWYRQLPEEGLKFMVYLQKENIIDESGMPKERFSAEFPKEGPSILRIQQVVRGDSAAYFCASSEAGLGTDTQYFGPGTRLTVL.